These T cell receptor beta chains were read from a single sample in a study of T cell changes during pregnancy in multiple sclerosis. TCRdb's table, derived via immunoSEQ multiplex PCR, lists solely in-frame clones and lacks some. The table shows 100,000 or so clones, with 90% to 95% occurring only once. This specimen was peripheral blood, taken in the second trimester of pregnancy. All receptors derive from a female donor with multiple sclerosis, enrolled in a pregnancy study. The CDR3 runs from the conserved cysteine through the conserved F or W. Each record gives: J gene, D gene, clone size, V gene, CDR3 length, CDR3 protein, CDR3 DNA. D genes are given only for firm matches. Size tells how often a clone was seen (once, few, many) or the class of an expanded clone, and some rows leave it out.

j_call: TRBJ1-5
d_call: NA
clone_size: NA
v_call: TRBV6-6
cdr3_length: 14
cdr3_aa: CASSYRGSNQPQHF
cdr3_nt: TGTGCCAGCAGTTACAGGGGGAGCAATCAGCCCCAGCATTTT

j_call: TRBJ2-5
d_call: NA
clone_size: once
v_call: TRBV7-3
cdr3_length: 13
cdr3_aa: CASSRDSQETQYF
cdr3_nt: TGTGCCAGCAGCCGGGACTCTCAAGAGACCCAGTACTTC

j_call: TRBJ2-3
d_call: NA
clone_size: NA
v_call: TRBV1
cdr3_length: 16
cdr3_aa: CTSSFGLAGEADTQYF
cdr3_nt: TGCACCAGCAGCTTCGGACTAGCGGGAGAAGCAGATACGCAGTATTTT

j_call: TRBJ2-2
d_call: NA
clone_size: NA
v_call: TRBV18
cdr3_length: 15
cdr3_aa: CASSPGAGIAGELFF
cdr3_nt: TGTGCCAGCTCACCAGGAGCGGGTATAGCCGGGGAGCTGTTTTTT

j_call: TRBJ2-5
d_call: NA
clone_size: once
v_call: TRBV7-2
cdr3_length: 17
cdr3_aa: CASSLVWSGGHQETQYF
cdr3_nt: TGTGCCAGCAGCTTAGTTTGGAGTGGGGGCCACCAAGAGACCCAGTACTTC

j_call: TRBJ2-5
d_call: TRBD1
clone_size: NA
v_call: TRBV5-1
cdr3_length: 14
cdr3_aa: CASRSTGGLETQYF
cdr3_nt: TGCGCCAGCAGGTCGACAGGGGGTTTGGAGACCCAGTACTTC

j_call: TRBJ1-4
d_call: TRBD1
clone_size: NA
v_call: TRBV29-1
cdr3_length: 17
cdr3_aa: CSVVVSPGTVTNEKLFF
cdr3_nt: TGCAGCGTTGTGGTTAGTCCCGGGACAGTTACTAATGAAAAACTGTTTTTT

j_call: TRBJ2-7
d_call: TRBD1
clone_size: NA
v_call: TRBV30
cdr3_length: 12
cdr3_aa: CAWTHRGHEQYF
cdr3_nt: TGTGCCTGGACCCACAGGGGCCACGAGCAGTACTTC

j_call: TRBJ2-1
d_call: TRBD2
clone_size: NA
v_call: TRBV5-1
cdr3_length: 18
cdr3_aa: CASSPGQGGLAGVNEQFF
cdr3_nt: TGCGCCAGCAGCCCGGGACAGGGAGGACTAGCGGGAGTCAATGAGCAGTTCTTC

j_call: TRBJ1-2
d_call: TRBD1
clone_size: NA
v_call: TRBV6-5
cdr3_length: 12
cdr3_aa: CASRRTGSGYTF
cdr3_nt: TGTGCCAGCAGGAGGACAGGGAGCGGCTACACCTTC

j_call: TRBJ2-7
d_call: TRBD1
clone_size: NA
v_call: TRBV28
cdr3_length: 14
cdr3_aa: CASSRRRTGEEQYF
cdr3_nt: TGTGCCAGCAGCCGTAGAAGGACAGGGGAAGAGCAGTACTTC

j_call: TRBJ1-4
d_call: NA
clone_size: NA
v_call: TRBV6-5
cdr3_length: 12
cdr3_aa: CASKRQDEKLFF
cdr3_nt: TGTGCCAGCAAACGACAAGATGAAAAACTGTTTTTT

j_call: TRBJ1-1
d_call: NA
clone_size: few
v_call: TRBV13
cdr3_length: 14
cdr3_aa: CASSQRGLRFEAFF
cdr3_nt: TGTGCCAGCAGCCAGCGTGGCCTCCGGTTTGAAGCTTTCTTT

j_call: TRBJ2-7
d_call: NA
clone_size: NA
v_call: TRBV5-1
cdr3_length: 13
cdr3_aa: CASSLGTAGEQYF
cdr3_nt: TGCGCCAGCAGCTTAGGGACTGCAGGCGAGCAGTACTTC

j_call: TRBJ1-5
d_call: NA
clone_size: NA
v_call: TRBV19
cdr3_length: 15
cdr3_aa: CASSTGQPFNQPQHF
cdr3_nt: TGTGCCAGTAGCACAGGACAGCCCTTCAATCAGCCCCAGCATTTT

j_call: TRBJ2-7
d_call: TRBD1
clone_size: NA
v_call: TRBV5-4
cdr3_length: 14
cdr3_aa: CASSGDRIRMEQYF
cdr3_nt: TGTGCCAGCAGCGGGGACAGGATACGTATGGAGCAGTACTTC

j_call: TRBJ1-1
d_call: NA
clone_size: NA
v_call: TRBV18
cdr3_length: 14
cdr3_aa: CASSPTVMNTEAFF
cdr3_nt: TGTGCCAGCTCACCCACAGTCATGAACACTGAAGCTTTCTTT

j_call: TRBJ2-7
d_call: NA
clone_size: NA
v_call: TRBV5-1
cdr3_length: 15
cdr3_aa: CASSLSQGSMGEQYF
cdr3_nt: TGCGCCAGCAGCTTGTCGCAGGGGAGCATGGGCGAGCAGTACTTC

j_call: TRBJ2-3
d_call: NA
clone_size: NA
v_call: TRBV9
cdr3_length: 14
cdr3_aa: CASSVDSATDTQYF
cdr3_nt: TGTGCCAGCAGCGTAGATAGCGCGACAGATACGCAGTATTTT

j_call: TRBJ2-3
d_call: TRBD2
clone_size: NA
v_call: TRBV7-2
cdr3_length: 15
cdr3_aa: CASRLSGGYTDTQYF
cdr3_nt: TGTGCCAGCAGGTTGAGCGGGGGATACACAGATACGCAGTATTTT

j_call: TRBJ1-1
d_call: NA
clone_size: NA
v_call: TRBV20-1
cdr3_length: 11
cdr3_aa: CSARVGGSAFF
cdr3_nt: TGCAGTGCTAGAGTAGGGGGATCAGCTTTCTTT

j_call: TRBJ1-5
d_call: NA
clone_size: once
v_call: TRBV5-1
cdr3_length: 15
cdr3_aa: CASSPGVGLGQPQHF
cdr3_nt: TGCGCCAGCAGCCCAGGGGTGGGCCTCGGGCAGCCCCAGCATTTT

j_call: TRBJ1-3
d_call: TRBD1
clone_size: NA
v_call: TRBV6-6
cdr3_length: 15
cdr3_aa: CASSDPTGVGATIYF
cdr3_nt: TGTGCCAGCAGTGACCCGACAGGGGTGGGAGCCACCATATATTTT

j_call: TRBJ2-7
d_call: NA
clone_size: once
v_call: TRBV27
cdr3_length: 16
cdr3_aa: CASSPLQGLNDYEQYF
cdr3_nt: TGTGCCAGCAGTCCCCTACAGGGCCTTAACGACTACGAGCAGTACTTC

j_call: TRBJ2-6
d_call: TRBD1
clone_size: NA
v_call: TRBV5-1
cdr3_length: 14
cdr3_aa: CARRGRPGANVLTF
cdr3_nt: TGCGCCAGGAGGGGGCGTCCTGGGGCCAACGTCCTGACTTTC

j_call: TRBJ2-3
d_call: NA
clone_size: NA
v_call: TRBV7-9
cdr3_length: 14
cdr3_aa: CACVGPYPTDTQYF
cdr3_nt: TGTGCCTGTGTGGGGCCTTACCCCACAGATACGCAGTATTTT

j_call: TRBJ1-5
d_call: NA
clone_size: NA
v_call: TRBV12-5
cdr3_length: 13
cdr3_aa: CASGRDLNQPQHF
cdr3_nt: TGTGCTAGTGGCCGGGACTTAAATCAGCCCCAGCATTTT